A single T cell receptor (beta chain) is shown here with its context. These data are taken from a study of blood T cell repertoires in COVID-19. The overall study: T cells, B-cell-depleted T cells, or PBMCs supplied cDNA or gDNA.

The table came from immunoSEQ multiplex PCR; TCRdb's copy has only in-frame clones and leaves some out. Of around 330,000 clones in the sample, 90% are singletons; the top ten hold around 2.6%. Two negative PCRs, clearance, or symptom resolution were required of recovered Cohort 3 donors. The origin of this receptor is a man aged 55 to 70 who had recovered from COVID-19. Sequencing used PBMCs or T cells enriched from blood (not recorded which).

As DNA, the CDR3 is TGTGCCAGCTCCCCTCAGCGGTACAATGAGCAGTTCTTC. It yields the protein CASSPQRYNEQFF. This chain joins TRBV27 and TRBJ2-1; a weak D match, TRBD2 (5 bases). Germline CDR1 is MNHEY and CDR2 is SMNVEV (reference sequence). Deletions cut 8 bases from V and 4 bases from J, with 12 bases between. CDR3 length: 13 amino acids.